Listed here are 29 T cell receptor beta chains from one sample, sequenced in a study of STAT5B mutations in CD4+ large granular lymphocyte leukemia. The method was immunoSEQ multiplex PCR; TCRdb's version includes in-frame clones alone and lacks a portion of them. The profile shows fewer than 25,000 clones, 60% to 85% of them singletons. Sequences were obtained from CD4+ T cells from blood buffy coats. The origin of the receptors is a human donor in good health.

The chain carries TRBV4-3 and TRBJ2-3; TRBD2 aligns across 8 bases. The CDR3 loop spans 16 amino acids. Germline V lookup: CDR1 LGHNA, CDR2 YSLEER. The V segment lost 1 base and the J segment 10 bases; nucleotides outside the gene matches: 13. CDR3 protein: CASSQGRGGRGGAQYF. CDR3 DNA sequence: TGCGCCAGCAGCCAAGGACGGGGGGGCCGCGGCGGGGCGCAGTATTTT.

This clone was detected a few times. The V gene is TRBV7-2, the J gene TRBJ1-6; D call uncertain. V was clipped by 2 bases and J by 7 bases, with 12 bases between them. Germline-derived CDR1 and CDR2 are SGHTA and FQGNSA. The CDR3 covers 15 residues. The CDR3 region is CASSLSGKGNSPLHF. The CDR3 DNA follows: TGTGCCAGCAGCTTATCGGGCAAAGGAAATTCACCCCTCCACTTT.

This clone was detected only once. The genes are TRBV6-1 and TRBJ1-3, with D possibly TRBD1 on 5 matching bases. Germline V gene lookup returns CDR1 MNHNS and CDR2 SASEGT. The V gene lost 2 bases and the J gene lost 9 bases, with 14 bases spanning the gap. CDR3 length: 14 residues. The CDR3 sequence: CASSERAGYSTIYF. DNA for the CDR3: TGTGCCAGCAGTGAAAGGGCAGGGTATAGCACCATATATTTT.

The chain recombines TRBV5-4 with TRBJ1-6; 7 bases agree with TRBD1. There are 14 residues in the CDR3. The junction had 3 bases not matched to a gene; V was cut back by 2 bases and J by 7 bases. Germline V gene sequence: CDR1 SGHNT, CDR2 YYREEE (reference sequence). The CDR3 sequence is CASSFRTGNSPLHF. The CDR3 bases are TGTGCCAGCAGCTTTAGGACAGGAAATTCACCCCTCCACTTT.

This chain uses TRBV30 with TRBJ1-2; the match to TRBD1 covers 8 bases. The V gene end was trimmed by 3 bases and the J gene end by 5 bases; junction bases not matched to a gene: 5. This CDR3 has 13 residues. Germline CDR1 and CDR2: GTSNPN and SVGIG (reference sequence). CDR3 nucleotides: TGTGCCTGGAGCCGGGACAGGCCTTATGGCTACACCTTC. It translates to CAWSRDRPYGYTF.

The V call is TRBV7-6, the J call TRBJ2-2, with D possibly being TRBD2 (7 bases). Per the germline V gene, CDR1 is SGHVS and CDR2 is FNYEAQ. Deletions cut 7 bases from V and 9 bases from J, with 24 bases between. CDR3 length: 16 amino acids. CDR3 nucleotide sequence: TGTGCCAGCACCCCCAGGGGAGGGAGGGCCACTCGGGAGCTGTTTTTT. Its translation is CASTPRGGRATRELFF.

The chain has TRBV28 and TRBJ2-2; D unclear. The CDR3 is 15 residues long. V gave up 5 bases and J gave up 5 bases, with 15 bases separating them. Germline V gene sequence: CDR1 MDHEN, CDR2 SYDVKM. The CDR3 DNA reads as TGTGCCAGCAGTCCCCCCCGGACCCAAACCGGGGAGCTGTTTTTT. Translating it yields CASSPPRTQTGELFF.

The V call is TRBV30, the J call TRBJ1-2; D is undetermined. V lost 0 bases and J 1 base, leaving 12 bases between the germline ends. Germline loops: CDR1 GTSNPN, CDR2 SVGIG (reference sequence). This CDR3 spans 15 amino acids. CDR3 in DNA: TGTGCCTGGAGTGTATATAGTTACAGTAACTATGGCTACACCTTC. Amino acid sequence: CAWSVYSYSNYGYTF.

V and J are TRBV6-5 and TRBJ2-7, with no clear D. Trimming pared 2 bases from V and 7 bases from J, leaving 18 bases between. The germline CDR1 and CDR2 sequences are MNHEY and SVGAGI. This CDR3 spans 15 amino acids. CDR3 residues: CASSYPYGGPQEQYF. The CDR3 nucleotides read TGTGCCAGCAGTTACCCCTACGGTGGGCCGCAGGAGCAGTACTTC.

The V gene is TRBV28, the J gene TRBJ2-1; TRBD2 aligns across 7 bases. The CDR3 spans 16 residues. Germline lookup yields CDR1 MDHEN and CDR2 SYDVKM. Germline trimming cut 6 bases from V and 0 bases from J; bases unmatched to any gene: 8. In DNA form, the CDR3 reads TGTGCCAGCAGCCCTACGCGGGGGAACTCCTACAATGAGCAGTTCTTC. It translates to CASSPTRGNSYNEQFF.

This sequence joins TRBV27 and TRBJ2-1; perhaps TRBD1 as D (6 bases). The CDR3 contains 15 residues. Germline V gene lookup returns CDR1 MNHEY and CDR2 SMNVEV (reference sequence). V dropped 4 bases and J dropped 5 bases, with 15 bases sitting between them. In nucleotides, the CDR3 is TGTGCCAGCAGTTCGAACCAAAGACAGGACAATGAGCAGTTCTTC. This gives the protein CASSSNQRQDNEQFF.

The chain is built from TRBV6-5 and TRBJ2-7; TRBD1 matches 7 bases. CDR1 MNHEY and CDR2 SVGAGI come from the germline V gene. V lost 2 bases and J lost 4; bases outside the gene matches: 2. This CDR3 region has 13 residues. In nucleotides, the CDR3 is TGTGCCAGCAGTTACCTGACAGGGTACGAGCAGTACTTC. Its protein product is CASSYLTGYEQYF.

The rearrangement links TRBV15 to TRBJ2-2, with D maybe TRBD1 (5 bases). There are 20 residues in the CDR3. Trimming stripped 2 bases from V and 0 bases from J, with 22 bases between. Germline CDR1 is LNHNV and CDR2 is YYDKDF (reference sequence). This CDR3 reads CATSRIEIDSYRSNTGELFF. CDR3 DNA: TGTGCCACCAGCAGAATAGAAATTGACAGTTACCGTTCGAACACCGGGGAGCTGTTTTTT. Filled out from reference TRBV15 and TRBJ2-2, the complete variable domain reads DAMVIQNPRYQVTQFGKPVTLSCSQTLNHNVMYWYQQKSSQAPKLLFHYYDKDFNNEADTPDNFQSRRPNTSFCFLDIRSPGLGDTAMYLCATSRIEIDSYRSNTGELFFGEGSRLTVL.

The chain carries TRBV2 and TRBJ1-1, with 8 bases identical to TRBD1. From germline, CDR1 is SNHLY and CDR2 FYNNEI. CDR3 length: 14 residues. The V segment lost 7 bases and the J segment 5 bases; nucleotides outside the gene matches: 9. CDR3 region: CASTTQTGGTEAFF. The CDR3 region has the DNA TGTGCCAGCACCACGCAAACAGGGGGTACTGAAGCTTTCTTT.

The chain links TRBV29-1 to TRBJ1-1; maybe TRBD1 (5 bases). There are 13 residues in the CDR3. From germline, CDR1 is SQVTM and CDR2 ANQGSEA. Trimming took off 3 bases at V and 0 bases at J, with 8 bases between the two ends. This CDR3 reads CSVEAGMNTEAFF. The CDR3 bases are TGCAGCGTTGAGGCAGGGATGAACACTGAAGCTTTCTTT.

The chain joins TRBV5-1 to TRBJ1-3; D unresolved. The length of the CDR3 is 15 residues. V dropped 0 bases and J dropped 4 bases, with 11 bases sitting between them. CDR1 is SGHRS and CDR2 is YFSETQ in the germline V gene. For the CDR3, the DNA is TGCGCCAGCAGCTTGGCCTCGGGATTGGGAAACACCATATATTTT. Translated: CASSLASGLGNTIYF. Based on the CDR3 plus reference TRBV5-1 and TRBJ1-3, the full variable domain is KAGVTQTPRYLIKTRGQQVTLSCSPISGHRSVSWYQQTPGQGLQFLFEYFSETQRNKGNFPGRFSGRQFSNSRSEMNVSTLELGDSALYLCASSLASGLGNTIYFGEGSWLTVV.

The CDR3 DNA follows: TGCGCCAGCAGCCGAGACAGGGAGGTTTCACCCCTCCACTTT. Amino acid sequence: CASSRDREVSPLHF. V gene TRBV5-1 combines with J gene TRBJ1-6; 7 bases line up with TRBD1. This CDR3 has 14 amino acids. The germline gives CDR1 SGHRS, CDR2 YFSETQ. J gave up 9 bases and V 4 bases, and 7 bases lay outside the gene matches.

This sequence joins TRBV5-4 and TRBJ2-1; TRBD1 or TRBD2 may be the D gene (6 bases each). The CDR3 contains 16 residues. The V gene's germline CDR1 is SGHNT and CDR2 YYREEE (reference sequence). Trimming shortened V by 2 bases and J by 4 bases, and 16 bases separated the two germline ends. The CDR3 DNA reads TGTGCCAGCAGCTTTTCCCTAACAGGGACTTACAATGAGCAGTTCTTC. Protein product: CASSFSLTGTYNEQFF.

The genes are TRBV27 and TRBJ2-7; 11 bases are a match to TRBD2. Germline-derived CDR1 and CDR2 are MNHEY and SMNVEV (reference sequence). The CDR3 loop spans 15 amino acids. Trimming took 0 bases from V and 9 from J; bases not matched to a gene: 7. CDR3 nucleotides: TGTGCCAGCAGTTTATCGAGTAGCGGGGGGGCGGGGCAGTACTTC. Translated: CASSLSSSGGAGQYF.

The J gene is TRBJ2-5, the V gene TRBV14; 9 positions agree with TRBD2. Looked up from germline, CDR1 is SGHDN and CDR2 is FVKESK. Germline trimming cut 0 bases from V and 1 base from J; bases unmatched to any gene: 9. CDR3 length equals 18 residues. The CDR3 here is CASSQDSRLAAVQETQYF. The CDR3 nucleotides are TGTGCCAGCAGCCAAGATTCAAGACTAGCGGCGGTCCAAGAGACCCAGTACTTC.

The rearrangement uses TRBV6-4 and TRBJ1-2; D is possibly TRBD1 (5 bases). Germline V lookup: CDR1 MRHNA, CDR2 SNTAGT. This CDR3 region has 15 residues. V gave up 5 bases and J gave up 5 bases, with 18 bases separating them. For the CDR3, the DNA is TGTGCCAGCAGTACCTCTTTCGGGACCTGGTATGGCTACACCTTC. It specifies CASSTSFGTWYGYTF.

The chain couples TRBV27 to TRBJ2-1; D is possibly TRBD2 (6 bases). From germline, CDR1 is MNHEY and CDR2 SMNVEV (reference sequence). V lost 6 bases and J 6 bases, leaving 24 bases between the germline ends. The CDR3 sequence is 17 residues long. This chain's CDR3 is CASRSTGVSPWFNEQFF. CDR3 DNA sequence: TGTGCCAGCAGATCTACGGGAGTCTCTCCCTGGTTCAATGAGCAGTTCTTC.

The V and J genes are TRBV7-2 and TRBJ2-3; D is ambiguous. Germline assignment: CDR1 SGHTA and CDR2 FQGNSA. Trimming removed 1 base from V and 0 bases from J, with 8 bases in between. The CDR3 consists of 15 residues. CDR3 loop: CASSLDGSSTDTQYF. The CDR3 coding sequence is TGTGCCAGCAGCTTAGACGGCAGTAGCACAGATACGCAGTATTTT.

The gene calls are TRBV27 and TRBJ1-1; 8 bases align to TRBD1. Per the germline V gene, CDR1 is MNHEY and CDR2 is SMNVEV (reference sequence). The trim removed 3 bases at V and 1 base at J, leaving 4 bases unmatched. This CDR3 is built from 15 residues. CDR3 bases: TGTGCCAGCAGTTTCCTCGGGACAGGGAACACTGAAGCTTTCTTT. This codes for CASSFLGTGNTEAFF.

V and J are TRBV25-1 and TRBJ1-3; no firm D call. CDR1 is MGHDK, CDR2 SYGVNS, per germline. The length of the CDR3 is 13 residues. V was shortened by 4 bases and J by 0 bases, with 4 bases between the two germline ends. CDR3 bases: TGTGCCAGCAGTGTTATCTCTGGAAACACCATATATTTT. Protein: CASSVISGNTIYF. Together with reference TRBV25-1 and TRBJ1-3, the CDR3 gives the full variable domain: EADIYQTPRYLVIGTGKKITLECSQTMGHDKMYWYQQDPGMELHLIHYSYGVNSTEKGDLSSESTVSRIRTEHFPLTLESARPSHTSQYLCASSVISGNTIYFGEGSWLTVV.

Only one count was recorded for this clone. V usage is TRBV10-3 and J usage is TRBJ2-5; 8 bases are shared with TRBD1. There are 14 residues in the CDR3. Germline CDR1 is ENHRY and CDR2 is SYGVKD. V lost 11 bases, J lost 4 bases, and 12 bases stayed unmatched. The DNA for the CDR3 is TGTGCCTCCGGCGGGACAGGAGATCGAGAGACCCAGTACTTC. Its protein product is CASGGTGDRETQYF.

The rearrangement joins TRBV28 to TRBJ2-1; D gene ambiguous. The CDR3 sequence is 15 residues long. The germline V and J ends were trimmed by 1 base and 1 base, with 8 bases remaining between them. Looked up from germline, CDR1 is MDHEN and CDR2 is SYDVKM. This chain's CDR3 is CASSLYLGSYNEQFF. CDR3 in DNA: TGTGCCAGCAGTTTATACCTGGGATCCTACAATGAGCAGTTCTTC.

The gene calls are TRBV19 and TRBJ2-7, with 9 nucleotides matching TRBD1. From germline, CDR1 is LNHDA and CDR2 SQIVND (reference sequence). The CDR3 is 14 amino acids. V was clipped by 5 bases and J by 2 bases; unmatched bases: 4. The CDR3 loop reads CASSLGQGPYEQYF. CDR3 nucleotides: TGTGCCAGTAGTTTGGGACAGGGTCCCTACGAGCAGTACTTC. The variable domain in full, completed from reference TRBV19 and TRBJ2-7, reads DGGITQSPKYLFRKEGQNVTLSCEQNLNHDAMYWYRQDPGQGLRLIYYSQIVNDFQKGDIAEGYSVSREKKESFPLTVTSAQKNPTAFYLCASSLGQGPYEQYFGPGTRLTVT.

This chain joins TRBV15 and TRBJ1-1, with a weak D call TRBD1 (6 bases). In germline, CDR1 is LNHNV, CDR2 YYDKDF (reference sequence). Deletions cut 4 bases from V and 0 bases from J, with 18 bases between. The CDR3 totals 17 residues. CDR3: CATSTLLNRDVNTEAFF. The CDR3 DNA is TGTGCCACCAGCACCCTACTAAACAGGGACGTGAACACTGAAGCTTTCTTT.